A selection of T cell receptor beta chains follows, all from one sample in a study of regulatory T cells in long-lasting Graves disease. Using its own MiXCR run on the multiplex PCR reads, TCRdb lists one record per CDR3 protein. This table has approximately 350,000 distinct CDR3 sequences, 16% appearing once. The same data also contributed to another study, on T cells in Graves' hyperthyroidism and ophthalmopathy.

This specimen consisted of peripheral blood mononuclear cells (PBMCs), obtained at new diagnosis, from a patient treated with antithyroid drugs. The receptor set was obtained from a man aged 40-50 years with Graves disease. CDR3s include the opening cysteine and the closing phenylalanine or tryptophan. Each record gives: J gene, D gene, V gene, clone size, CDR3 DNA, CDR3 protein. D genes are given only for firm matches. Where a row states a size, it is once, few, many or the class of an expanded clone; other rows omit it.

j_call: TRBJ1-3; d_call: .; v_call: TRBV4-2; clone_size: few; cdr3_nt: TGTGCCAGCAGCCTTCCCTCGGACTCTGGAAACACCATATATTTT; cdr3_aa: CASSLPSDSGNTIYF
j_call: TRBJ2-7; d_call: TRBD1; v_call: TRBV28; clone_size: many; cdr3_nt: TGTGCCAGCAGTTTCACTTACCTCCGACAGGGAAGGTTGTACTTC; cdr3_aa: CASSFTYLRQGRLYF
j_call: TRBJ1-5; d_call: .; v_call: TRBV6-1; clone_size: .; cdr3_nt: TGTGCCAGCAGGGAAAACCAGCTGTATAGCAATCAGCCCCAGCATTTT; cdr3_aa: CASRENQLYSNQPQHF
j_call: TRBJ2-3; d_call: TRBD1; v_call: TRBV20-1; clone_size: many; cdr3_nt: TGCAGTGCTCGGGGTGGGACAGGGGTCCGCACAGATACGCAGTATTTT; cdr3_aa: CSARGGTGVRTDTQYF
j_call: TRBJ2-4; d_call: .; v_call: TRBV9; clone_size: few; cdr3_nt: TGTGCCGGCAGCGTAGCGGTCGAAGACATTCAGTACTTC; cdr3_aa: CAGSVAVEDIQYF
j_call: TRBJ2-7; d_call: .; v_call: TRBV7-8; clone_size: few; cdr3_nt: TGTGCCAGCGGCCCTACCGGACAGCTCTACGAGCAGTACTTC; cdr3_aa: CASGPTGQLYEQYF
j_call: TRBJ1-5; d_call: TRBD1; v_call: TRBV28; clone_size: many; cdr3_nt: TGTGCCAGCAGTCATTACCCGGGACAGAGTGACAATCAGCCCCAGCATTTT; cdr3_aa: CASSHYPGQSDNQPQHF
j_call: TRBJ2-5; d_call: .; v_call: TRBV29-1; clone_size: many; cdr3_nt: TGCAGCGTTGGCCAGGGCCCCCAAGAGACCCAGTACTTC; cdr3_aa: CSVGQGPQETQYF
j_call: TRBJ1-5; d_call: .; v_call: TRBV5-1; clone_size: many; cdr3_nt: TGCGCCAGCAGCCCCCTGGGGGGGCCAAATCAGCCCCAGCATTTT; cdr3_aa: CASSPLGGPNQPQHF
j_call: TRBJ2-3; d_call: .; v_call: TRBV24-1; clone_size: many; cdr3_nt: TGTGCCACCAGTGATTCTTCAGCCACAGATACGCAGTATTTT; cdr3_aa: CATSDSSATDTQYF
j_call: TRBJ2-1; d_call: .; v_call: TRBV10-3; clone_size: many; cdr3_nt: TGTGCCATCAGTGCGGAGGGGCCCTCCTACAATGAGCAGTTCTTC; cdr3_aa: CAISAEGPSYNEQFF
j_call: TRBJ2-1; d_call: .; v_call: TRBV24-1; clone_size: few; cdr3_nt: TGTGCCACCAGTGAGCGTAACAATGAGCAGTTCTTC; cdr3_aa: CATSERNNEQFF
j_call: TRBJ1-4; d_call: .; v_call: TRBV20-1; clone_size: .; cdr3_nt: TGCAGTGCTACAGTGAATAATGAAAAACTGTTTTTT; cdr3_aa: CSATVNNEKLFF
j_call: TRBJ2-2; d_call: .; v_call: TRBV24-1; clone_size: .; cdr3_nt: TGTGCCACCAGTGACGGAAACACCGGGGAGCTGTTTTTT; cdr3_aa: CATSDGNTGELFF
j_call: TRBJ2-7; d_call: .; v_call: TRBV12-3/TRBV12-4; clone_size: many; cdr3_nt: TGTGCCAGCACCCTACAATACGGCTACGAGCAGTACTTC; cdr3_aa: CASTLQYGYEQYF
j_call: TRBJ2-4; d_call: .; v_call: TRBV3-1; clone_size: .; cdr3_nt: TGTGCCAGCAGCCAAGCAGAAAACATTCAGTACTTC; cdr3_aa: CASSQAENIQYF
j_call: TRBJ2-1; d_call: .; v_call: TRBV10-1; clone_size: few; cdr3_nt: TGCGCCAGCAGTGAGTATCGGGGGGCCTCCTACAATGAGCAGTTCTTC; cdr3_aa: CASSEYRGASYNEQFF
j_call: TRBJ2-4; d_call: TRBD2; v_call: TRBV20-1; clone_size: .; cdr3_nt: TGCAGTGCTAGGACTAGCGGGGGCCAAAACATTCAGTACTTC; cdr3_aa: CSARTSGGQNIQYF
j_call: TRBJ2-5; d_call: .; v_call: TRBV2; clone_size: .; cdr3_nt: TGTGCCAGCAGTGAATTAACTGGGGAGACCCAGTACTTC; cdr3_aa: CASSELTGETQYF
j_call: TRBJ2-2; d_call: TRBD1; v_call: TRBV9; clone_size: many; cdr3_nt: TGTGCCAGCAGCGACGGGACAGTGGACACCGGGGAGCTGTTTTTT; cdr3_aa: CASSDGTVDTGELFF
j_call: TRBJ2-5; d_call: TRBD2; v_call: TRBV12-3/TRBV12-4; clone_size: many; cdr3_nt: TGTGCCAGCAGCCTACTAGCGGGGGTTGAGACCCAGTACTTC; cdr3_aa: CASSLLAGVETQYF
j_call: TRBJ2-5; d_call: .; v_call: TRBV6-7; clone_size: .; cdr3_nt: TGTGCCAGCAGTTACCCGGCGTATTATCTAGAGAGAGAGACCCAGTACTTC; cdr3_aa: CASSYPAYYLERETQYF
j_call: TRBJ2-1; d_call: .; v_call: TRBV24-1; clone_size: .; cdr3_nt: TGTGCCACCAGTGACCCCCCGGTGTATGAGCAGTTCTTC; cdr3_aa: CATSDPPVYEQFF
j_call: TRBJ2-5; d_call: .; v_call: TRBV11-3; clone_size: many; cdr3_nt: TGTGCCAGCAGCTTAGATTGGGTGCAAGAGACCCAGTACTTC; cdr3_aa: CASSLDWVQETQYF
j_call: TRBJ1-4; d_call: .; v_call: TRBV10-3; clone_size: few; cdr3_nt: TGTGCCATCAGTGAGGGGGGAACTAATGAAAAACTGTTTTTT; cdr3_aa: CAISEGGTNEKLFF
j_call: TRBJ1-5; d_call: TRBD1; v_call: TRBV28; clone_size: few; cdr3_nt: TGTGCCAGCAGAAAGGGCAGGGGGCTAGGCAATCAGCCCCAGCATTTT; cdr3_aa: CASRKGRGLGNQPQHF